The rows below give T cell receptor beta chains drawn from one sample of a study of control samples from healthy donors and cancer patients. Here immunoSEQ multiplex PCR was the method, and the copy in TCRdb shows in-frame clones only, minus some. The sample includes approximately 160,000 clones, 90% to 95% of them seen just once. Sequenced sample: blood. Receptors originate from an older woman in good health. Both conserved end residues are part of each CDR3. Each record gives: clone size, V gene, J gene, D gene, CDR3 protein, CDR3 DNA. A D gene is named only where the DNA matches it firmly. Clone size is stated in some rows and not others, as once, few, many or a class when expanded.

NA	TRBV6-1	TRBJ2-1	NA	CASSEFDWGNSYNEQFF	TGTGCCAGCAGTGAATTTGATTGGGGGAACTCCTACAATGAGCAGTTCTTC
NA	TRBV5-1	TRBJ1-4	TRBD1	CASSLGQGYEKLFF	TGCGCCAGCAGCTTAGGACAGGGGTATGAAAAACTGTTTTTT
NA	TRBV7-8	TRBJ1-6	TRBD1	CASSFDRGDYSPLHF	TGTGCCAGCAGCTTCGACAGGGGGGATTATTCACCCCTCCACTTT
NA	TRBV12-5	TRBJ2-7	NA	CASGPLPYF	TGTGCTAGTGGTCCACTTCCGTACTTC
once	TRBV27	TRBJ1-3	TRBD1	CASSPRQGGSGNTIYF	TGTGCCAGCAGTCCCAGACAGGGGGGGTCTGGAAACACCATATATTTT
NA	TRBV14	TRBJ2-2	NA	CASSSIRGTGELFF	TGTGCCAGCAGCTCTATCAGGGGCACCGGGGAGCTGTTTTTT
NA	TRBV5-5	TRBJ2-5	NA	CASSYGDFGQETQYF	TGTGCCAGCAGCTATGGGGATTTCGGTCAAGAGACCCAGTACTTC
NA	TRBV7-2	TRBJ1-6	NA	CASSLAGGIGNSPLHF	TGTGCCAGCAGCTTAGCAGGTGGTATAGGTAATTCACCCCTCCACTTT
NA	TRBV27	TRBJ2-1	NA	CASTPWGGSEQFF	TGTGCCAGCACCCCTTGGGGGGGCAGTGAGCAGTTCTTC
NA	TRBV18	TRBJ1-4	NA	CASSPDQNEKLFF	TGTGCCAGCTCACCGGACCAAAATGAAAAACTGTTTTTT
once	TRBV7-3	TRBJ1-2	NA	CASSPSGALGYTF	TGTGCCAGCAGCCCCTCAGGGGCACTTGGCTACACCTTC
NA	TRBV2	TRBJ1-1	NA	CASSSYRSRGAFF	TGTGCCAGCAGTTCATACAGGTCTCGGGGAGCTTTCTTT
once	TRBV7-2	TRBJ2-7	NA	CASSLVPGLYEQYF	TGTGCCAGCAGCTTAGTACCAGGTTTATACGAGCAGTACTTC
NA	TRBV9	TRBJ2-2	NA	CASSVQGGTANTGELFF	TGTGCCAGCAGCGTACAGGGGGGTACCGCGAACACCGGGGAGCTGTTTTTT
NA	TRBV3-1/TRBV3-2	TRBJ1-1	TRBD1	CASSQEPGQGFLSTEAFF	TGTGCCAGCAGCCAAGAGCCGGGACAGGGGTTTTTGAGCACTGAAGCTTTCTTT
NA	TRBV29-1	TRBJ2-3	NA	CSVESGYYTDTQYF	TGCAGCGTTGAAAGCGGGTATTACACAGATACGCAGTATTTT
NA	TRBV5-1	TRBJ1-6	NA	CASSFGGDSPLHF	TGCGCCAGCAGCTTCGGGGGGGATTCACCCCTCCACTTT
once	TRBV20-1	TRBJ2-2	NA	CSASQGLGRELFF	TGCAGTGCTAGTCAGGGGCTAGGGAGGGAGCTGTTTTTT
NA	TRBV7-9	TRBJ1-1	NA	CASSLQGGLGTEAFF	TGTGCCAGCAGTTTACAGGGAGGGCTAGGGACTGAAGCTTTCTTT
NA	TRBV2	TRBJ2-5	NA	CASMRDNQETQYF	TGTGCCAGCATGCGGGACAACCAAGAGACCCAGTACTTC